This entry is about one TCR beta chain. The data are from a study of blood T cell repertoires in COVID-19. Germline-derived CDR1 and CDR2 are SGHDT and YYEEEE. The CDR3 sequence is 14 residues long. V shed 7 bases, J shed 2 bases, and the junction held 7 bases outside the gene matches. Assay used: immunoSEQ multiplex PCR; TCRdb lists only in-frame clones, some missing. The sample carries roughly 200,000 clones, around 84% recorded once. V usage is TRBV5-6 and J usage is TRBJ2-3; 7 bases agree with TRBD1. This TCR was recovered from a woman of 80 years or more with COVID-19, enrolled during active disease. Input material: peripheral blood. Written as DNA, the CDR3 is TGTGCCAGCGTACCGGGGACAGTCACAGATACGCAGTATTTT. Amino acids: CASVPGTVTDTQYF.